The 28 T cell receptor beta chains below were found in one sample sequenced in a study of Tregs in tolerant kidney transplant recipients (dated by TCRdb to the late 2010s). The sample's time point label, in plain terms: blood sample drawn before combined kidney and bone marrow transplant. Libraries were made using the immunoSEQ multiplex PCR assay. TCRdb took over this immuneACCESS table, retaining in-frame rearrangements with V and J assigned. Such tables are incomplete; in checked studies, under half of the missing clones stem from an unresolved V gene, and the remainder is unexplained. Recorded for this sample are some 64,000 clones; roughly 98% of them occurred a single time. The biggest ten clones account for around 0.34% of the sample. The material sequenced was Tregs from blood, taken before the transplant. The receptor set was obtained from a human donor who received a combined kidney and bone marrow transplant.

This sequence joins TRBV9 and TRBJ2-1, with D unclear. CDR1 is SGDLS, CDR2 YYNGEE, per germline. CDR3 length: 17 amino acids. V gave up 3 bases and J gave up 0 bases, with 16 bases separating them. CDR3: CASSARIVMSSYNEQFF. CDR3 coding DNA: TGTGCCAGCAGCGCTAGAATAGTAATGAGCTCCTACAATGAGCAGTTCTTC.

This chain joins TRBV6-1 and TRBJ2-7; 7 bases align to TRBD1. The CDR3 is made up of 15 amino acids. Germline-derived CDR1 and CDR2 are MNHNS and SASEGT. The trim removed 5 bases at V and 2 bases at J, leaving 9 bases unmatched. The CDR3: CASSSRTGFAYEQYF. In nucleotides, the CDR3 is TGTGCCAGCAGTTCCCGGACAGGCTTTGCCTACGAGCAGTACTTC.

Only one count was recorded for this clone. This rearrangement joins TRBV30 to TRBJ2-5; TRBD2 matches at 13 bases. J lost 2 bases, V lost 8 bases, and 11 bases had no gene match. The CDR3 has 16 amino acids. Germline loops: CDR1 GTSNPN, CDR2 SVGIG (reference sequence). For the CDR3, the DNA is TGTGCCGCCTACCCTCCACTAGCGGGGGGGCAAGAGACCCAGTACTTC. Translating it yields CAAYPPLAGGQETQYF.

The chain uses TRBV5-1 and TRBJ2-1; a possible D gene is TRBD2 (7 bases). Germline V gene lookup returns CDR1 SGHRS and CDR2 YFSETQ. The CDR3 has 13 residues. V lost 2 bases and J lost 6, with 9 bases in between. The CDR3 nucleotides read TGCGCCAGCAGCTTTAGGGGGGGCAATGAGCAGTTCTTC. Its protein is CASSFRGGNEQFF.

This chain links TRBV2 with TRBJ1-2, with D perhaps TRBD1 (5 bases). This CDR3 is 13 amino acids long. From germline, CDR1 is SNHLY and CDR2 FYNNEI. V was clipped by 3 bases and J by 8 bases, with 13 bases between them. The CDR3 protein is CASSDGFRVGYTF. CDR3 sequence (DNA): TGTGCCAGCAGTGATGGATTCAGGGTCGGCTACACCTTC.

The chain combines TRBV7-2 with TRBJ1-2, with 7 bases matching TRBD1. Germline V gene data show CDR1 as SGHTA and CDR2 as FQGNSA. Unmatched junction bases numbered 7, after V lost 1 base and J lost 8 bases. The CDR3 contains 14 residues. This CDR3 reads CASSLVAQGHGYTF. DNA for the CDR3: TGTGCCAGCAGCTTAGTTGCACAGGGGCACGGCTACACCTTC.

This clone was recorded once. The CDR3 loop is CASSAPSSQGGYTF. CDR3 sequence (DNA): TGTGCCAGCAGCGCCCCTTCCTCACAGGGTGGCTACACCTTC. J is TRBJ1-2 and V is TRBV6-1, with D possibly matching TRBD1 (6 bases). V lost 6 bases and J 7 bases, leaving 18 bases between the germline ends. Germline loops: CDR1 MNHNS, CDR2 SASEGT. CDR3 length: 14 residues.

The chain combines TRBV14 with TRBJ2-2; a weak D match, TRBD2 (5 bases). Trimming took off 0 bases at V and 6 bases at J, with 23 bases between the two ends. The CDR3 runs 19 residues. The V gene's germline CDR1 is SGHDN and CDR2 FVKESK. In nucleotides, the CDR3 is TGTGCCAGCAGCCAAGAGACCCTCTACCGGGATCTCAGACCCGGGGAGCTGTTTTTT. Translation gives CASSQETLYRDLRPGELFF. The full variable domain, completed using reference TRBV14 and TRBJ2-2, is EAGVTQFPSHSVIEKGQTVTLRCDPISGHDNLYWYRRVMGKEIKFLLHFVKESKQDESGMPNNRFLAERTGGTYSTLKVQPAELEDSGVYFCASSQETLYRDLRPGELFFGEGSRLTVL.

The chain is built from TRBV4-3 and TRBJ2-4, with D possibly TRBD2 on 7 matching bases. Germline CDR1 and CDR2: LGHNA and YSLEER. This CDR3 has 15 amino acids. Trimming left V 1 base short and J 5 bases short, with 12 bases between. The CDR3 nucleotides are TGCGCCAGCAGCCAAGTGGGGGGGCGGGAAAACATTCAGTACTTC. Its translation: CASSQVGGRENIQYF.

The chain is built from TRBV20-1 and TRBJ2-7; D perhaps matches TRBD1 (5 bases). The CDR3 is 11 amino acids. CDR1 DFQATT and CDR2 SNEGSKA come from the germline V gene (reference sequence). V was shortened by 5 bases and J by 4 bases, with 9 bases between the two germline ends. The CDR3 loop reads CSAADTYEQYF. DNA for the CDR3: TGCAGTGCTGCGGACACTTACGAGCAGTACTTC.

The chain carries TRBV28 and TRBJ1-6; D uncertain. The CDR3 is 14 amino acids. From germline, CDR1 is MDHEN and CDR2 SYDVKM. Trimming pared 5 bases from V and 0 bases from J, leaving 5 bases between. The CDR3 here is CASSGSSYNSPLHF. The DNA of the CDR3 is TGTGCCAGCAGTGGGAGCTCCTATAATTCACCCCTCCACTTT.

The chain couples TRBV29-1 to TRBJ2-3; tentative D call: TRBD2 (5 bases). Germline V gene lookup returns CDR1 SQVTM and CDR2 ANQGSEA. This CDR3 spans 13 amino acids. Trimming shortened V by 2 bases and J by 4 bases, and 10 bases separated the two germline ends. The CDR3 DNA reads TGCAGCGTTGAAACAAGGCGGGCAGATACGCAGTATTTT. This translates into CSVETRRADTQYF.

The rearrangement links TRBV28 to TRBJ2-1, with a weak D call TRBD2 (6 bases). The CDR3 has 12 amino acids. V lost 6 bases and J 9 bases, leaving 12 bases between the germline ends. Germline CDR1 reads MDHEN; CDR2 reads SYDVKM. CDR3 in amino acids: CASREMGGEQFF. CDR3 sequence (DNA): TGTGCCAGCAGAGAGATGGGAGGTGAGCAGTTCTTC.

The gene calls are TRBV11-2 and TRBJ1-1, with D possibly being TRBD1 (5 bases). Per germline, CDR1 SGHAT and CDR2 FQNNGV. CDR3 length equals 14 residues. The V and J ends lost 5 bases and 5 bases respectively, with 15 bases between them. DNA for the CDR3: TGTGCCAGCAGCACATTCCAACCAGGGACTGAAGCTTTCTTT. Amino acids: CASSTFQPGTEAFF.

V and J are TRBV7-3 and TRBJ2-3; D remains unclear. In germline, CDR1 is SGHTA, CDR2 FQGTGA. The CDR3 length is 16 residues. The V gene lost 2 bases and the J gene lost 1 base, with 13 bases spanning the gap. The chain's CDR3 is CASSLGQSYRTDTQYF. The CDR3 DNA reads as TGTGCCAGCAGCTTAGGGCAGTCATATCGCACAGATACGCAGTATTTT.

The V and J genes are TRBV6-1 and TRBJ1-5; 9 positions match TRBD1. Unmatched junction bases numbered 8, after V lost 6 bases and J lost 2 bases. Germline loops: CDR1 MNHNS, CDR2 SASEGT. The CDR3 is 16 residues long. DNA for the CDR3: TGTGCCAGCAGGGAAACAGGGGGCTGGGGCAATCAGCCCCAGCATTTT. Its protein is CASRETGGWGNQPQHF.

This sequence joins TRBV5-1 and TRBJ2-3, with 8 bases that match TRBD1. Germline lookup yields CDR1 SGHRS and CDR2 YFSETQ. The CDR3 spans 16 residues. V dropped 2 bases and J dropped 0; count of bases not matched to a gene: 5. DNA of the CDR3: TGCGCCAGCAGCTTCAGGACAGGGTACAGCACAGATACGCAGTATTTT. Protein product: CASSFRTGYSTDTQYF.

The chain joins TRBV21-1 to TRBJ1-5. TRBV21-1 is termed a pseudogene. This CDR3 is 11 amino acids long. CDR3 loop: CARTRGQPQHF. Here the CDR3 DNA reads TGTGCCAGAACTCGGGGGCAGCCCCAGCATTTT.

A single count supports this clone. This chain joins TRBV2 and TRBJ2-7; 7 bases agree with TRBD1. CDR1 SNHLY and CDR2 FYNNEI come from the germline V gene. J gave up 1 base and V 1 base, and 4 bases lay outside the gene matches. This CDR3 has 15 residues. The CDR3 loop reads CASSEGWDSSYEQYF. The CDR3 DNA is TGTGCCAGCAGTGAAGGATGGGACAGTTCCTACGAGCAGTACTTC.

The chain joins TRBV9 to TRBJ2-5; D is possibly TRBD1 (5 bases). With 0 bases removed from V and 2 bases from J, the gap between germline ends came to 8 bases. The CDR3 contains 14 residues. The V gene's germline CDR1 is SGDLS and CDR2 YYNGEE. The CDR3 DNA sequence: TGTGCCAGCAGCGTAGCACAGGAGCAAGAGACCCAGTACTTC. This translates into CASSVAQEQETQYF.

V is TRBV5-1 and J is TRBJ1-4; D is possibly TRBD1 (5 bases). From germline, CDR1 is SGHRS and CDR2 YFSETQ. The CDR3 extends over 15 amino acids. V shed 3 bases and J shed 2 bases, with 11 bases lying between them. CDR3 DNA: TGCGCCAGCAGCTGGGCAGGGCGGACTAATGAAAAACTGTTTTTT. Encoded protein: CASSWAGRTNEKLFF. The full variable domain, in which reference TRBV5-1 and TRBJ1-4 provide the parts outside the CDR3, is KAGVTQTPRYLIKTRGQQVTLSCSPISGHRSVSWYQQTPGQGLQFLFEYFSETQRNKGNFPGRFSGRQFSNSRSEMNVSTLELGDSALYLCASSWAGRTNEKLFFGSGTQLSVL.

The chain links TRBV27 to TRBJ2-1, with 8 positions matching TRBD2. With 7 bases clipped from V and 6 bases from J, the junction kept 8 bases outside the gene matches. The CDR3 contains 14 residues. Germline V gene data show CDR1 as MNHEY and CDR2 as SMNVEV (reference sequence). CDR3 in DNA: TGTGCCAGCAAAATCGGACTAGCCCCCAATGAGCAGTTCTTC. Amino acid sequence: CASKIGLAPNEQFF.

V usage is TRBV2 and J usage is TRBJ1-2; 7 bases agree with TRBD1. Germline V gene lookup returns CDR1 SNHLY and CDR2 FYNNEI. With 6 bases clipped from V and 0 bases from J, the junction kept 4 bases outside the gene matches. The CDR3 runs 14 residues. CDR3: CASRPQGANYGYTF. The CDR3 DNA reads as TGTGCCAGCAGGCCTCAGGGGGCTAACTATGGCTACACCTTC.

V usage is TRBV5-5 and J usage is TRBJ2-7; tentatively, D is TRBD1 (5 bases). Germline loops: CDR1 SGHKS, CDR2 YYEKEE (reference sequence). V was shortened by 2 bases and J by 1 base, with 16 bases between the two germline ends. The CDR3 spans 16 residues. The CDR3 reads CASSFQFRGISYEQYF. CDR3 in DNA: TGTGCCAGCAGCTTCCAGTTTAGGGGTATTTCCTACGAGCAGTACTTC. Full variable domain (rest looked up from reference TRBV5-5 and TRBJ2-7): DAGVTQSPTHLIKTRGQQVTLRCSPISGHKSVSWYQQVLGQGPQFIFQYYEKEERGRGNFPDRFSARQFPNYSSELNVNALLLGDSALYLCASSFQFRGISYEQYFGPGTRLTVT.

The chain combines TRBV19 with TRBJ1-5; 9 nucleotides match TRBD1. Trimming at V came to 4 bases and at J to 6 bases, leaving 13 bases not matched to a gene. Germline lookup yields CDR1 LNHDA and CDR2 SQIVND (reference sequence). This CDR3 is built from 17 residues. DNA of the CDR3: TGTGCCAGTAGTAGAAAAGTTTTTCTACAGGGGGCTCAGCCCCAGCATTTT. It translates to CASSRKVFLQGAQPQHF. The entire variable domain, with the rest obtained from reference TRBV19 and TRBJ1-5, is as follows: DGGITQSPKYLFRKEGQNVTLSCEQNLNHDAMYWYRQDPGQGLRLIYYSQIVNDFQKGDIAEGYSVSREKKESFPLTVTSAQKNPTAFYLCASSRKVFLQGAQPQHFGDGTRLSIL.

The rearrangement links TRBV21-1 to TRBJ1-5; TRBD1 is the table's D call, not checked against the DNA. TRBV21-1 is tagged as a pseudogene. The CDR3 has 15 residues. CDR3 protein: CASSSRQDDSQPQHF. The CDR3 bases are TGTGCCAGCAGCAGCAGACAGGACGATTCTCAGCCCCAGCATTTT.

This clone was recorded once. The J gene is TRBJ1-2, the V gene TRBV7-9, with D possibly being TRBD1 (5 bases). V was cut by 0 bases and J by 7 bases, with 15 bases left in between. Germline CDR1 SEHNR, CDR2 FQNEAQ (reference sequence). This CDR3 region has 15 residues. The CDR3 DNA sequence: TGTGCCAGCAGCTTAGCGGGCGTCCAGGGAGGTGGCTACACCTTC. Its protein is CASSLAGVQGGGYTF.

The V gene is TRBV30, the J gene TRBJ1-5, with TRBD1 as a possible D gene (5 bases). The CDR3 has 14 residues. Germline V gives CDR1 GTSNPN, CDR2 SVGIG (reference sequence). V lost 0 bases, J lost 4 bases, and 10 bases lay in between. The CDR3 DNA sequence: TGTGCCTGGAGTGTATTCGGGGGGAATCAGCCCCAGCATTTT. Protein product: CAWSVFGGNQPQHF.